This TCR beta chain was recorded in a study of post-analysis software for immune sequencing data. Study conclusions and caveats: Compared against controls, patients with multiple sclerosis displayed significantly lower normalized Chao1 diversity. Under F measure analysis, samples from one preparation batch co-clustered strongly. In patients, TRBV5-6, TRBV5-1 and TRBV20-1 belonged to four or five TRBV segments found more frequently than in controls.

The CDR3 covers 13 residues. From germline, CDR1 is DFQATT and CDR2 SNEGSKA (reference sequence). V shed 1 base and J 11 bases; nucleotides not matched to a gene: 9. Every TCR beta cDNA library bore unique molecular identifiers. The yield from approximately 1 to 10 million T cells was 500,000 or so cDNA molecules in total. TCRdb reprocessed the PCR reads with MiXCR, giving one entry per CDR3 protein. The sample has about half a million distinct CDR3 sequences, about a third seen once. This clonotype was seen a handful of times. Its specificity is unknown. What was sequenced was blood. This chain connects TRBV20-1 to TRBJ2-5; 8 bases are a match to TRBD2. The TCR originated in a girl between 2 and 17 years old with multiple sclerosis. The CDR3 nucleotides are TGCAGTGCTAGAGTTAGCGGGGATGGAGAGCAGTACTTC. It specifies CSARVSGDGEQYF.